These T cell receptor beta chains were read from a single sample in a study of chemoradiotherapy in HPV16-positive cancers. Using immunoSEQ multiplex PCR, the repertoire was profiled, and TCRdb retains in-frame clones only, with some absent. The table includes 30,000 to 35,000 clones, about 86% detected once. Sequencing was performed on blood, taken from a patient who underwent chemoradiotherapy. The receptors derive from a human donor with HPV-associated anogenital cancer. Both conserved end residues are part of each CDR3. The order of the fields is J gene, D gene, clone size, V gene, CDR3 protein, CDR3 DNA. The D gene is left open where the match is weak. Size is stated for part of the rows, as once, few or many counts, or as a class when the clone is expanded.

j_call: TRBJ1-5; d_call: NA; clone_size: NA; v_call: TRBV15; cdr3_aa: CATSRGRASNQPQHF; cdr3_nt: TGTGCCACCAGCAGAGGAAGGGCGAGCAATCAGCCCCAGCATTTT
j_call: TRBJ2-1; d_call: TRBD2; clone_size: NA; v_call: TRBV5-6; cdr3_aa: CASSSSGGPPYNEQFF; cdr3_nt: TGTGCCAGCAGCTCTAGCGGGGGGCCCCCCTACAATGAGCAGTTCTTC
j_call: TRBJ1-2; d_call: NA; clone_size: NA; v_call: TRBV28; cdr3_aa: CASSSRGYGYTF; cdr3_nt: TGTGCCAGCAGTTCTCGAGGTTATGGCTACACCTTC
j_call: TRBJ1-3; d_call: NA; clone_size: NA; v_call: TRBV18; cdr3_aa: CASSPIKSGAAGNTIYF; cdr3_nt: TGTGCCAGCTCACCAATTAAGTCGGGAGCGGCTGGAAACACCATATATTTT
j_call: TRBJ2-7; d_call: TRBD2; clone_size: NA; v_call: TRBV5-8; cdr3_aa: CASSPSRSGGYEQYF; cdr3_nt: TGTGCCAGCAGCCCCTCTCGAAGCGGGGGATACGAGCAGTACTTC
j_call: TRBJ2-3; d_call: TRBD2; clone_size: NA; v_call: TRBV19; cdr3_aa: CASSLPALAGRDTQYF; cdr3_nt: TGTGCCAGTAGTCTTCCCGCCCTAGCGGGGAGGGATACGCAGTATTTT
j_call: TRBJ2-7; d_call: NA; clone_size: few; v_call: TRBV7-2; cdr3_aa: CASSFPGTYEQYF; cdr3_nt: TGTGCCAGCAGCTTTCCGGGCACCTACGAGCAGTACTTC
j_call: TRBJ1-6; d_call: NA; clone_size: NA; v_call: TRBV7-3; cdr3_aa: CASSLTFPGAAGGSPLHF; cdr3_nt: TGTGCCAGCAGCTTAACGTTCCCAGGGGCCGCCGGGGGGTCACCCCTCCACTTT
j_call: TRBJ1-2; d_call: NA; clone_size: NA; v_call: TRBV19; cdr3_aa: CASSITGDYGYTF; cdr3_nt: TGTGCCAGTAGTATTACCGGAGACTATGGCTACACCTTC
j_call: TRBJ1-4; d_call: NA; clone_size: once; v_call: TRBV6-1; cdr3_aa: CASSGTVNNEKLFF; cdr3_nt: TGTGCCAGCAGCGGGACCGTGAATAATGAAAAACTGTTTTTT
j_call: TRBJ2-3; d_call: NA; clone_size: NA; v_call: TRBV11-3; cdr3_aa: CASSGTPRTDTQYF; cdr3_nt: TGTGCCAGCAGCGGGACGCCAAGGACAGATACGCAGTATTTT